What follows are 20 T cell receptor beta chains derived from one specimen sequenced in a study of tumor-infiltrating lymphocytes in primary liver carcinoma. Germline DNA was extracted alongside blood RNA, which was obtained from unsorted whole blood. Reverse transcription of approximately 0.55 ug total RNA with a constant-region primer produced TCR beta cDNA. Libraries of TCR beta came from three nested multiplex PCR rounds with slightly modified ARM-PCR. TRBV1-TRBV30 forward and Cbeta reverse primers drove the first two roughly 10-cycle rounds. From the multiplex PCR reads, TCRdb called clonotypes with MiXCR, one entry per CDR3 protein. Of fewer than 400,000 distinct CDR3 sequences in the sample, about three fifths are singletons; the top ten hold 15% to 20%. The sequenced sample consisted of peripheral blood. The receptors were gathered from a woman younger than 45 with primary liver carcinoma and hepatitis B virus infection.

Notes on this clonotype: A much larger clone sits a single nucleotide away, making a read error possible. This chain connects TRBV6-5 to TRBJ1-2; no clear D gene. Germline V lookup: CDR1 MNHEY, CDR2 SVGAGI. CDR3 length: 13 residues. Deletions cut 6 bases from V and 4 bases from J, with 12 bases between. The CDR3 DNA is TGTGCCAGCAGAGATGATACGTTCTATGGCTACACCTTC. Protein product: CASRDDTFYGYTF.

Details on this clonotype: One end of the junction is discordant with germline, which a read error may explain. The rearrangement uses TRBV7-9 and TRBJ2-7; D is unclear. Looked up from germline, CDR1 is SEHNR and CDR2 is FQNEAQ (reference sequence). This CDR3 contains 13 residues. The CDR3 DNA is TGTGCCAGCAGCTCCATCCAGGCCTACGACCAGTACTTC. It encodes CASSSIQAYDQYF.

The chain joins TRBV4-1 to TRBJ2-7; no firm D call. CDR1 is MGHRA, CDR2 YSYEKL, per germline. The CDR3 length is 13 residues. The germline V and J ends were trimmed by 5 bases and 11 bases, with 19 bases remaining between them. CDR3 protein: CASSTGGFYEKYF. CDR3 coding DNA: TGCGCCAGCAGCACCGGTGGGTTCTATGAGAAGTACTTC.

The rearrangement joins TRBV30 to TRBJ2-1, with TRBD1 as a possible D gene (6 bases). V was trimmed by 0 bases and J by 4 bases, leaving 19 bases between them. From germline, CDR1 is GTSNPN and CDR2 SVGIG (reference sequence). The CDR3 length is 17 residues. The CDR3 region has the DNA TGTGCCTGGAGTGTACTTCGACGGGGACATTTTTACAATGAGCAGTTCTTC. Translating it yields CAWSVLRRGHFYNEQFF.

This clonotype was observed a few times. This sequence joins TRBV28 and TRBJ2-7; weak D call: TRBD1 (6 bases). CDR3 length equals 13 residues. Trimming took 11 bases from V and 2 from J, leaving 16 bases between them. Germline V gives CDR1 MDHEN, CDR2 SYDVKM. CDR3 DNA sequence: TGTGCCTTACAGGGCCGATCCCCCTACGAGCAGTACTTC. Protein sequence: CALQGRSPYEQYF.

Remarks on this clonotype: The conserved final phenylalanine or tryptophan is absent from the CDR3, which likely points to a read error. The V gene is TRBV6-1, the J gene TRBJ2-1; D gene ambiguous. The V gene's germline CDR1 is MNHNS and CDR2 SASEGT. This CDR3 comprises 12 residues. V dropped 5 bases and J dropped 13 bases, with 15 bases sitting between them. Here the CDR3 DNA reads TGTGCCAGCAGTCTGGGTGCGAGTTCACAGTTCCTC. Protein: CASSLGASSQFL.

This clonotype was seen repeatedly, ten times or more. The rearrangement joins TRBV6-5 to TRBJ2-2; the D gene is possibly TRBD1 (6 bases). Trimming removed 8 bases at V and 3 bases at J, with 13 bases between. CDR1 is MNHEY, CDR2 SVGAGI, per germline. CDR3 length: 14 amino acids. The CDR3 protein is CASGRQEYTGELFF. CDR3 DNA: TGTGCCAGCGGTCGACAGGAGTACACCGGGGAGCTGTTTTTT.

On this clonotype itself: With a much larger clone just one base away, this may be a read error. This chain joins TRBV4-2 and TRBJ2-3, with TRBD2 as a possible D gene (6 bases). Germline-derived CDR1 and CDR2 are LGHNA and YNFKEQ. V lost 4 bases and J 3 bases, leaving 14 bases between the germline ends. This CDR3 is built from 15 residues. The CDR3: CASSLLARVTDTQYF. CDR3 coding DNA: TGTGCCAGCAGCCTTCTAGCGAGGGTGACAGATACGCAGTATTTT.

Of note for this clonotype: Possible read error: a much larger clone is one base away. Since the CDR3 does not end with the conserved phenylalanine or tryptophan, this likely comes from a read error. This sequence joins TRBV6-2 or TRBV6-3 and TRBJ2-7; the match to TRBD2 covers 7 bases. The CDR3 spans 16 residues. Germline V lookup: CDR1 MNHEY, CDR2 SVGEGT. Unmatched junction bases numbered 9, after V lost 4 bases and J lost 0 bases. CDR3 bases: TGTGCCAGCAGTTTCGTTAGCGGGCCCCTCTCCTACGAGCAGTACCTC. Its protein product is CASSFVSGPLSYEQYL.

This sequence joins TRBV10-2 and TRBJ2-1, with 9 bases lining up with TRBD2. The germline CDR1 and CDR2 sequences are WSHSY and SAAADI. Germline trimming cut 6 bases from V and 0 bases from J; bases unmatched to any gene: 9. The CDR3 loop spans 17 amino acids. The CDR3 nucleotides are TGCGCCAGCAGGGATAGCGGGGGCCTGGGCTCCTACAATGAGCAGTTCTTC. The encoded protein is CASRDSGGLGSYNEQFF.

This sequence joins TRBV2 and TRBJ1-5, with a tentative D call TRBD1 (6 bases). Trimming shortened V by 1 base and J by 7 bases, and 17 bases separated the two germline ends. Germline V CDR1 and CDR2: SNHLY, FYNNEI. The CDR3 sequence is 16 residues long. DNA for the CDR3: TGTGCCAGCAGTGAAGTATTGGAAGGGGGGGGGCAGCCCCAGCATTTT. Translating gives CASSEVLEGGGQPQHF.

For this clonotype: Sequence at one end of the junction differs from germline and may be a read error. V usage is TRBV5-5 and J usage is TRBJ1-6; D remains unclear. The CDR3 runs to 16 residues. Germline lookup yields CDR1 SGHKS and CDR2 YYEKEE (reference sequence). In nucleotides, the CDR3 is TGTGCCAACAGCTATAGCTTGAGGTCCTACAATTCACCCCTCCACTTT. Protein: CANSYSLRSYNSPLHF.

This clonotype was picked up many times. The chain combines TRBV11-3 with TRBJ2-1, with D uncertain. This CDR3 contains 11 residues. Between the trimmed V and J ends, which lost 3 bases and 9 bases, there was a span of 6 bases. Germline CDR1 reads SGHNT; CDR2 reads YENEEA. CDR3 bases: TGTGCCAGCAGCTTGGAAGGTGAGCAGTTCTTC. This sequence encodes CASSLEGEQFF.

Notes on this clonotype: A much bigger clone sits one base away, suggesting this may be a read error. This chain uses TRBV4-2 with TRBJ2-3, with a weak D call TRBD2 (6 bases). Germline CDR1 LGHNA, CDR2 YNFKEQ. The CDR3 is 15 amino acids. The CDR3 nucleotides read TGTGCCAGCAACCAAGAGACTAGTTTGGCGGATACGCAGTATTTT. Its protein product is CASNQETSLADTQYF.

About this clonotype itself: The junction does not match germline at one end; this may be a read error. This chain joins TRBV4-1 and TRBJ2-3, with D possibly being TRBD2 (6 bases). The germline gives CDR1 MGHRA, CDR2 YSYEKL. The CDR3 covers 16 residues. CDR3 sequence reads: CANSQGWGDPTDTQYF. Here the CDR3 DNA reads TGCGCCAACAGCCAAGGATGGGGGGACCCCACAGATACGCAGTATTTT.

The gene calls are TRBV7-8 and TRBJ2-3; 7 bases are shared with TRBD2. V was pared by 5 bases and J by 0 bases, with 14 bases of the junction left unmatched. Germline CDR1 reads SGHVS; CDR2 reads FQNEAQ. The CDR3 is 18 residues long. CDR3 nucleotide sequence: TGTGCCAGCAGCCTAGGGGCGGGAGCTCCTAGGAGCACAGATACGCAGTATTTT. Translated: CASSLGAGAPRSTDTQYF.

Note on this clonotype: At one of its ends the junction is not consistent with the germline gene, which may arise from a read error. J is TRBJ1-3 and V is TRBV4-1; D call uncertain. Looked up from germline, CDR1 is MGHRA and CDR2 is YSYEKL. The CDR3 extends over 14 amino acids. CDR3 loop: CASSQWSQANAIYF. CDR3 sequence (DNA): TGCGCCAGCAGCCAATGGAGTCAGGCAAACGCCATATATTTT.

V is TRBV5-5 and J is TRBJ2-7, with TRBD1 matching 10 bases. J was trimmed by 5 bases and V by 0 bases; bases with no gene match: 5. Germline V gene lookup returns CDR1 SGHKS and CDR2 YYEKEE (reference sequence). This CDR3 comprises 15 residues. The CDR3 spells CASSLEGQGLDEQYV. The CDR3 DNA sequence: TGTGCCAGCAGCTTGGAGGGACAGGGGTTAGACGAGCAGTACGTC.

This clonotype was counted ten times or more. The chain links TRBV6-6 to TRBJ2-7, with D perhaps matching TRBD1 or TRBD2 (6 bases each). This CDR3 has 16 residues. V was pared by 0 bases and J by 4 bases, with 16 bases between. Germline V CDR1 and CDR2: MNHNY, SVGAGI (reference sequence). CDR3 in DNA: TGTGCCAGCAGTTACTCGAACGGGGGCGCCGGGTACGAGCAGTACTTC. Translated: CASSYSNGGAGYEQYF.

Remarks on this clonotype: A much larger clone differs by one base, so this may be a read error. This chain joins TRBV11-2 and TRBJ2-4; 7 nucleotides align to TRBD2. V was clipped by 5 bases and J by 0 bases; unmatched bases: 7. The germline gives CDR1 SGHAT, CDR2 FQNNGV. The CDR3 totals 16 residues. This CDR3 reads CASSPKLAKAKNIQYF. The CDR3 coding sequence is TGTGCCAGCAGCCCAAAACTAGCGAAAGCCAAAAACATTCAGTACTTC. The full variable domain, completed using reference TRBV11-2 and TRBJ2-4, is EAGVAQSPRYKIIEKRQSVAFWCNPISGHATLYWYQQILGQGPKLLIQFQNNGVVDDSQLPKDRFSAERLKGVDSTLKIQPAKLEDSAVYLCASSPKLAKAKNIQYFGAGTRLSVL.